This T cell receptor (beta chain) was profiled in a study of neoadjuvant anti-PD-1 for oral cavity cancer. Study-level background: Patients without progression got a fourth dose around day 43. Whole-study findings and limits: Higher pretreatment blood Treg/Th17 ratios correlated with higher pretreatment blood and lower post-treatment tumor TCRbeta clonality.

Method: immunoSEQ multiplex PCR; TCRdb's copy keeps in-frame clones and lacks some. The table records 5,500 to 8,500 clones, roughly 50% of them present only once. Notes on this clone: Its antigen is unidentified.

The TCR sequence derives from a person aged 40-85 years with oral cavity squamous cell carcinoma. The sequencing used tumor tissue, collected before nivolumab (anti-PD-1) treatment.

CDR3 amino acids: CASSIPRPSNQPQHF. In nucleotides, the CDR3 is TGTGCCAGTAGTATTCCGCGGCCTAGCAATCAGCCCCAGCATTTT. The rearrangement joins TRBV19 to TRBJ1-5; D unclear. The CDR3 spans 15 residues. Trimming shortened V by 3 bases and J by 0 bases, and 9 bases separated the two germline ends. Looked up from germline, CDR1 is LNHDA and CDR2 is SQIVND (reference sequence). Combining the CDR3 with reference TRBV19 and TRBJ1-5 gives the whole variable domain DGGITQSPKYLFRKEGQNVTLSCEQNLNHDAMYWYRQDPGQGLRLIYYSQIVNDFQKGDIAEGYSVSREKKESFPLTVTSAQKNPTAFYLCASSIPRPSNQPQHFGDGTRLSIL.